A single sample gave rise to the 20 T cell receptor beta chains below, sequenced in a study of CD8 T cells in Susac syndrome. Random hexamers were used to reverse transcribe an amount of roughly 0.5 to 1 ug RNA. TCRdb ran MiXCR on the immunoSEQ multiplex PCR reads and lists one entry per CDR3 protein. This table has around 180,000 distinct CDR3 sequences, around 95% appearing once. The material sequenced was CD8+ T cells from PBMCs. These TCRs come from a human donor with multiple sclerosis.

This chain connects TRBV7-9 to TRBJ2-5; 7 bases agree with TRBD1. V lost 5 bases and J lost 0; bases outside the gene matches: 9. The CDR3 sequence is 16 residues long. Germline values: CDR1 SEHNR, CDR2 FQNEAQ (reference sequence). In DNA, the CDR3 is TGTGCCAGCAGCCAACCGGCTACAGGGGACCAAGAGACCCAGTACTTC. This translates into CASSQPATGDQETQYF.

The CDR3 DNA reads TGTGCCAGCAGTTCAGGGGGCAGTGTATATGGCTACACCTTC. Translated, it gives CASSSGGSVYGYTF. The J gene is TRBJ1-2, the V gene TRBV27; 8 nucleotides align to TRBD1. Germline V CDR1 and CDR2: MNHEY, SMNVEV (reference sequence). There are 14 residues in the CDR3. The junction had 6 bases not matched to a gene; V was cut back by 4 bases and J by 5 bases.

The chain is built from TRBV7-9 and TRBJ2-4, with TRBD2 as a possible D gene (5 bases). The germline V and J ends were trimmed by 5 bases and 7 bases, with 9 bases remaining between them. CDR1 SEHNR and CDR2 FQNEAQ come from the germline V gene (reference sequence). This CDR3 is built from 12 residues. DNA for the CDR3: TGTGCCAGCAGCCCAACTAGGAACATTCAGTACTTC. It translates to CASSPTRNIQYF.

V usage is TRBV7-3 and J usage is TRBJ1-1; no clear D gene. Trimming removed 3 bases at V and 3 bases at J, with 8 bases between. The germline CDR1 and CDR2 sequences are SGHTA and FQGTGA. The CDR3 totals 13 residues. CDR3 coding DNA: TGTGCCAGCAGCTTCGCCGTGGACACTGAAGCTTTCTTT. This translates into CASSFAVDTEAFF. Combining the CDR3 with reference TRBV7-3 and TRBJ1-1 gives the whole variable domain GAGVSQTPSNKVTEKGKYVELRCDPISGHTALYWYRQSLGQGPEFLIYFQGTGAADDSGLPNDRFFAVRPEGSVSTLKIQRTERGDSAVYLCASSFAVDTEAFFGQGTRLTVV.

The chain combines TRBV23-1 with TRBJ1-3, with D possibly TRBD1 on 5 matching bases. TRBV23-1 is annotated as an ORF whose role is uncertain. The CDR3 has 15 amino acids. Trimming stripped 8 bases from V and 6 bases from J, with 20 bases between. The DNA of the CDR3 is TGCGCCAGCGTATACCGGAAGGGACGGGAAAACACCATATATTTT. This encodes CASVYRKGRENTIYF.

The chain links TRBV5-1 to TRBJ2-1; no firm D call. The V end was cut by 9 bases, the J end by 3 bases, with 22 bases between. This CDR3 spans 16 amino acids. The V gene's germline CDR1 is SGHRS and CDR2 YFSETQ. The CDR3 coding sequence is TGCGCCATCGTCAGCACCTCCGTTGGCTTCTACAATGAGCAGTTCTTC. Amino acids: CAIVSTSVGFYNEQFF. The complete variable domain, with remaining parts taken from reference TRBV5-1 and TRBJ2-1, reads KAGVTQTPRYLIKTRGQQVTLSCSPISGHRSVSWYQQTPGQGLQFLFEYFSETQRNKGNFPGRFSGRQFSNSRSEMNVSTLELGDSALYLCAIVSTSVGFYNEQFFGPGTRLTVL.

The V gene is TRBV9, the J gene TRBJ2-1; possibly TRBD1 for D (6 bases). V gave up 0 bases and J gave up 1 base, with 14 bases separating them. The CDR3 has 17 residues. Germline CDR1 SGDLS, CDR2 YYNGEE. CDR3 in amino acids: CASSVERTRGSYNEQFF. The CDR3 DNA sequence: TGTGCCAGCAGCGTAGAGAGGACCAGGGGATCCTACAATGAGCAGTTCTTC.

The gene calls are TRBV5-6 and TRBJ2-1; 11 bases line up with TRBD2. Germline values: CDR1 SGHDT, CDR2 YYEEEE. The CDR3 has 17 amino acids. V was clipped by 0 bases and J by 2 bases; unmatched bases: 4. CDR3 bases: TGTGCCAGCAGCTTGGGGATAGCGGGAGGGCCCTACAATGAGCAGTTCTTC. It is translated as CASSLGIAGGPYNEQFF.

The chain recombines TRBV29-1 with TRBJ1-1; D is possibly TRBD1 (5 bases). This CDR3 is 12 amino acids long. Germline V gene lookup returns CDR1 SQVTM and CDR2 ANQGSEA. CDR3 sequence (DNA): TGCAGGACGGGGGGTATGAACACTGAAGCTTTCTTT. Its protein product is CRTGGMNTEAFF.

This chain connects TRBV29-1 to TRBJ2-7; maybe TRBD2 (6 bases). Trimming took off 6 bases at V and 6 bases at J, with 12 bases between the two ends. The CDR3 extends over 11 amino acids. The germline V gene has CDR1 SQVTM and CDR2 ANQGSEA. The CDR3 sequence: CSVASGSEQYF. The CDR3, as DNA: TGCAGCGTCGCCAGCGGGTCCGAGCAGTACTTC.

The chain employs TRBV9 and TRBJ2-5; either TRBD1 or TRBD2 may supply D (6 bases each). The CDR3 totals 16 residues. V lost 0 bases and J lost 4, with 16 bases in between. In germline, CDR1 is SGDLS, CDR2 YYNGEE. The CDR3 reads CASSVAFGGLLETQYF. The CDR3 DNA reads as TGTGCCAGCAGCGTAGCTTTTGGGGGGCTCCTAGAGACCCAGTACTTC.

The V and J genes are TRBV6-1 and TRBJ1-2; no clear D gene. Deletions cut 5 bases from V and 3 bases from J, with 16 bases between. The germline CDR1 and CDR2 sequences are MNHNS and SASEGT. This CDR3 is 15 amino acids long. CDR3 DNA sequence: TGTGCCAGCAGTTCATCGGACGGAGTGGACTATGGCTACACCTTC. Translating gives CASSSSDGVDYGYTF.

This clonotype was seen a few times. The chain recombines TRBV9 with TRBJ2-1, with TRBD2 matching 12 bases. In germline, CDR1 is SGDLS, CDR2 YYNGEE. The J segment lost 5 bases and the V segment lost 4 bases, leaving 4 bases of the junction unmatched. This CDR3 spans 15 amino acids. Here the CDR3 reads CASSSRLAGDNEQFF. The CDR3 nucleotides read TGTGCCAGCAGCTCCCGACTAGCGGGAGACAATGAGCAGTTCTTC.

CDR3 DNA sequence: TGTGCCAGCGGGGAGAGCGGGGGGACTTGGTACGAGCAGTACTTC. Its translation is CASGESGGTWYEQYF. V and J are TRBV2 and TRBJ2-7; 9 nucleotides match TRBD2. The CDR3 is made up of 15 amino acids. V trimming: 8 bases; J trimming: 4 bases; junction bases outside the gene matches: 12. The germline CDR1 and CDR2 sequences are SNHLY and FYNNEI.

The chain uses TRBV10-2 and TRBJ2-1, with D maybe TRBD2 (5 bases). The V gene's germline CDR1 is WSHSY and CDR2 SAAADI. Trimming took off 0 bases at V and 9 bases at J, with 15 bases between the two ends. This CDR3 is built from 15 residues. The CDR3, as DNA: TGCGCCAGCAGTGAGTCGGTGGGAGCATTAGGTGAGCAGTTCTTC. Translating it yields CASSESVGALGEQFF.

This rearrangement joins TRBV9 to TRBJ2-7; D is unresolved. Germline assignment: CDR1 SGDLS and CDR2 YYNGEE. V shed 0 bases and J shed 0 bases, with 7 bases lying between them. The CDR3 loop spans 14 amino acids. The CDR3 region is CASSVGSSSYEQYF. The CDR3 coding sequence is TGTGCCAGCAGCGTAGGCTCTAGCTCCTACGAGCAGTACTTC.

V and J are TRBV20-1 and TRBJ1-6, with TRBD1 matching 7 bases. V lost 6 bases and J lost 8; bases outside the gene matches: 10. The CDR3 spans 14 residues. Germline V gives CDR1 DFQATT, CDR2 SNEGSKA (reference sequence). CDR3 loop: CSAYDRVQDSPLHF. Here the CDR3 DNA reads TGCAGTGCGTATGACAGGGTTCAAGATTCACCCCTCCACTTT.

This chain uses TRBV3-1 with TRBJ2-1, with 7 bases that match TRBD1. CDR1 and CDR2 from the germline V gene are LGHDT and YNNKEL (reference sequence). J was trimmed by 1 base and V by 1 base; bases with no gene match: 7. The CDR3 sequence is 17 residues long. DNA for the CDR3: TGTGCCAGCAGCCAAGGGCCGTACAGGGGTTCCTACAATGAGCAGTTCTTC. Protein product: CASSQGPYRGSYNEQFF.

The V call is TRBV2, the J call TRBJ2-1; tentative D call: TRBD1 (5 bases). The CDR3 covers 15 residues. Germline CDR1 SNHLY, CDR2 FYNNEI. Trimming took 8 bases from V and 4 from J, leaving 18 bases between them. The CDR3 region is CASLPDKGMYNEQFF. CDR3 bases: TGTGCCAGCCTTCCGGACAAGGGGATGTACAATGAGCAGTTCTTC.

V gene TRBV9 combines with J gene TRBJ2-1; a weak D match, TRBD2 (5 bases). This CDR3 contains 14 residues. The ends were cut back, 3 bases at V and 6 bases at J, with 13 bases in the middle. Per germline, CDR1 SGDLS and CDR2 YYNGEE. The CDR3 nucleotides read TGTGCCAGCAGCGGCGGAGGCAGCGGCAATGAGCAGTTCTTC. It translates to CASSGGGSGNEQFF.